This T cell receptor beta chain is drawn from a study of T cells expressing NK-cell markers (dated by TCRdb to the early 2020s). For the wider study: Three sorted T-cell subsets (CD3+CD56+NKG2C+, CD3+CD56+NKG2C- and CD3+CD56-NKG2C+) from several donors had their TCR beta-chain repertoires profiled. Among the eight sequenced donors, seven were HCMV-seropositive and one was HCMV-seronegative. All eight donors whose samples were sequenced were randomly selected healthy volunteers, three of them men and five women. Sequencing of the libraries produced 2 x 150 bp reads on Illumina HiSeq 2000/2500, MiSeq or NextSeq. Study-wide conclusions, independent of this receptor: Whether the expanded NKG2C-expressing T cell clones were specific for HCMV antigens was left unclear. In about six donors, the dominant CD3+CD56+NKG2C+ clonotypes were found to rank among the top 10 CD8+ clonotypes and to make up about 1.0-7.0% of CD8+ T cells. Those dominant clonotypes were again the most abundant among CD3+CD56-NKG2C+ cells in several donors, at about 28.3-60.1%.

The CDR3 starts with the cysteine, ends with the phenylalanine, and has 14 residues. No nucleotide data were recorded. Taken from the germline V gene (reference sequence), the CDR1 and CDR2 loops are SEHNR and FQNEAQ. HCMV-specific IgG was detected in serum with a commercial ELISA kit to determine HCMV serostatus. Ficoll density gradient centrifugation was used to isolate peripheral blood mononuclear cells from blood. Sequencing took place on an Illumina HiSeq 2000. TCR beta cDNA libraries were made by 5'RACE template switching that added a universal primer site and unique molecular identifiers. Priming for cDNA synthesis came from the TCR beta constant segment, and two successive PCR amplification steps followed. As for the authors' bioinformatics: MIGEC was used to demultiplex reads and group reads by UMI, and MiTCR was used to assemble and quantify clonotypes. Only TCR cDNA sequences supported by at least two reads were kept to exclude erroneous sequences. Downstream repertoire analysis used the tcR package, and clonotypes were matched across fractions by CDR3 nucleotide sequence plus V segment. VDJmatch was used to annotate antigen specificity against VDJdb, with one amino acid substitution allowed in CDR3. TCRdb reprocessed the reads and lists each CDR3 protein sequence as a single entry, with no DNA. These V and J calls derive from TCRdb rather than the authors' analysis. For this sample, the table gives about 550,000 distinct CDR3 sequences. Around 3.3% of the sample is held by the ten biggest clonotypes.

Concerning this clonotype itself: It lacks a known antigen.

The chain is assembled from TRBV7-9 and TRBJ2-5; TCRdb picks TRBD2, but there is no DNA to check that call. This TCR derives from a young man in good health. Donor details come from another sample of the same person, matched by shared clones. Sequencing input: blood T cells: a sorted CD56 or NKG2C T cell subset, CD4+ or CD8+ T cells, or bulk PBMC T cells (not recorded which). The CDR3 is CASSYRDQKETQYF.